This is a list of T cell receptor beta chains from one sample in a study of OX40 agonist ivuxolimab in advanced cancers. TCRdb's copy holds only in-frame clones and misses some; the assay was immunoSEQ multiplex PCR. The sample records about 70,000 clones, 90% to 95% being singletons. This specimen consisted of CD4+ or CD8+ T cells sorted from blood, obtained in a trial of the OX40 agonist ivuxolimab. These receptors originate from an adult with an advanced solid tumor such as melanoma, head and neck, liver or kidney cancer. Both conserved end residues are part of each CDR3. A D gene is named only where the DNA matches it firmly. Expanded clones are given a class, and other clones once, few, many or no size at all.

j_gene: TRBJ2-7
d_gene: TRBD2
v_gene: TRBV9
abundance: .
CDR3aa: CASSLEGLAGPTYEQYF
CDR3nt: TGTGCCAGCAGCCTCGAGGGACTAGCGGGGCCAACCTACGAGCAGTACTTC

j_gene: TRBJ1-2
d_gene: TRBD1
v_gene: TRBV27
abundance: .
CDR3aa: CASSSGTGAGYTF
CDR3nt: TGTGCCAGCAGTTCCGGGACAGGGGCTGGCTACACCTTC

j_gene: TRBJ1-5
d_gene: TRBD1
v_gene: TRBV11-3
abundance: few
CDR3aa: CASSARGQGNQPQHF
CDR3nt: TGTGCCAGCAGCGCTAGGGGGCAGGGCAATCAGCCCCAGCATTTT

j_gene: TRBJ2-3
d_gene: .
v_gene: TRBV19
abundance: .
CDR3aa: CASSTLLGDTQYF
CDR3nt: TGTGCCAGTAGTACGCTGTTGGGGGATACGCAGTATTTT

j_gene: TRBJ2-7
d_gene: .
v_gene: TRBV7-6
abundance: .
CDR3aa: CASSLLAVSSYEQYF
CDR3nt: TGTGCCAGCAGCTTATTGGCTGTAAGCTCCTACGAGCAGTACTTC

j_gene: TRBJ2-1
d_gene: TRBD2
v_gene: TRBV5-6
abundance: .
CDR3aa: CASSPGGSHNEQFF
CDR3nt: TGTGCCAGCAGCCCGGGGGGGTCCCACAATGAGCAGTTCTTC

j_gene: TRBJ1-5
d_gene: .
v_gene: TRBV27
abundance: .
CDR3aa: CASSLSSNQPQHF
CDR3nt: TGTGCCAGCAGTTTATCTAGCAATCAGCCCCAGCATTTT

j_gene: TRBJ2-3
d_gene: .
v_gene: TRBV9
abundance: once
CDR3aa: CASSVEEGAFTDTQYF
CDR3nt: TGTGCCAGCAGCGTAGAGGAGGGGGCCTTCACAGATACGCAGTATTTT

j_gene: TRBJ2-3
d_gene: .
v_gene: TRBV4-3
abundance: .
CDR3aa: CASSQGGPDTQYF
CDR3nt: TGCGCCAGCAGCCAAGGGGGACCCGATACGCAGTATTTT

j_gene: TRBJ2-7
d_gene: .
v_gene: TRBV9
abundance: .
CDR3aa: CASSVGGSSYEQYF
CDR3nt: TGTGCCAGCAGCGTCGGGGGAAGCTCCTACGAGCAGTACTTC

j_gene: TRBJ1-5
d_gene: .
v_gene: TRBV15
abundance: .
CDR3aa: CATSRDLSNQPQHF
CDR3nt: TGTGCCACCAGCAGGGACCTCAGCAATCAGCCCCAGCATTTT

j_gene: TRBJ2-1
d_gene: .
v_gene: TRBV11-3
abundance: .
CDR3aa: CASSFGERVYNEQFF
CDR3nt: TGTGCCAGCAGCTTCGGGGAGCGGGTGTACAATGAGCAGTTCTTC

j_gene: TRBJ2-7
d_gene: .
v_gene: TRBV5-4
abundance: .
CDR3aa: CASSSNRVPYEQYF
CDR3nt: TGTGCCAGCAGCTCTAACAGGGTTCCCTACGAGCAGTACTTC

j_gene: TRBJ2-4
d_gene: .
v_gene: TRBV19
abundance: .
CDR3aa: CATERAGDTKNIQYF
CDR3nt: TGTGCCACCGAAAGGGCGGGGGACACCAAAAACATTCAGTACTTC

j_gene: TRBJ2-7
d_gene: TRBD2
v_gene: TRBV6-5
abundance: .
CDR3aa: CASRPGLGTYEQYF
CDR3nt: TGTGCCAGCAGACCCGGACTAGGTACCTACGAGCAGTACTTC

j_gene: TRBJ1-5
d_gene: TRBD1
v_gene: TRBV27
abundance: .
CDR3aa: CASSLLGGQFNQPQHF
CDR3nt: TGTGCCAGCAGCCTGCTGGGGGGACAGTTCAATCAGCCCCAGCATTTT

j_gene: TRBJ1-4
d_gene: TRBD1
v_gene: TRBV7-2
abundance: .
CDR3aa: CASSLFSGGALEKLFF
CDR3nt: TGTGCCAGCAGCTTATTCTCAGGGGGCGCTTTAGAAAAACTGTTTTTT

j_gene: TRBJ2-3
d_gene: TRBD1
v_gene: TRBV5-4
abundance: .
CDR3aa: CASSFPTGWVQYF
CDR3nt: TGTGCCAGCAGCTTCCCGACAGGGTGGGTGCAGTATTTT

j_gene: TRBJ2-1
d_gene: TRBD2
v_gene: TRBV6-5
abundance: few
CDR3aa: CASSYSSGGYNEQFF
CDR3nt: TGTGCCAGCAGTTACTCTAGCGGGGGGTACAATGAGCAGTTCTTC

j_gene: TRBJ1-6
d_gene: .
v_gene: TRBV7-3
abundance: .
CDR3aa: CASSWGGGYNSPLHF
CDR3nt: TGTGCCAGCAGCTGGGGAGGGGGGTATAATTCACCCCTCCACTTT

j_gene: TRBJ2-3
d_gene: .
v_gene: TRBV18
abundance: .
CDR3aa: CASSVWGLDTDTQYF
CDR3nt: TGTGCCAGCTCAGTGTGGGGCCTCGACACAGATACGCAGTATTTT

j_gene: TRBJ1-1
d_gene: .
v_gene: TRBV19
abundance: .
CDR3aa: CASSIGQYTEAFF
CDR3nt: TGTGCCAGTAGTATTGGCCAGTACACTGAAGCTTTCTTT

j_gene: TRBJ1-5
d_gene: .
v_gene: TRBV9
abundance: .
CDR3aa: CASSAGDQPQHF
CDR3nt: TGTGCCAGCAGCGCCGGTGATCAGCCCCAGCATTTT

j_gene: TRBJ1-6
d_gene: .
v_gene: TRBV19
abundance: .
CDR3aa: CASSPFGVGSALHF
CDR3nt: TGTGCCAGTAGCCCTTTTGGCGTGGGGTCAGCCCTCCACTTT

j_gene: TRBJ2-2
d_gene: TRBD2
v_gene: TRBV6-6
abundance: .
CDR3aa: CASSQTSGGANGELFF
CDR3nt: TGTGCCAGCAGCCAAACTAGCGGGGGGGCTAACGGGGAGCTGTTTTTT

j_gene: TRBJ1-1
d_gene: .
v_gene: TRBV5-1
abundance: .
CDR3aa: CASSLRGRGTEAFF
CDR3nt: TGCGCCAGCAGCTTGAGGGGTCGGGGCACTGAAGCTTTCTTT

j_gene: TRBJ2-7
d_gene: .
v_gene: TRBV7-3
abundance: .
CDR3aa: CASSFGAGEQYF
CDR3nt: TGTGCCAGCAGCTTCGGGGCGGGTGAGCAGTACTTC

j_gene: TRBJ2-7
d_gene: .
v_gene: TRBV6-1
abundance: .
CDR3aa: CASSEAGSIYEQYF
CDR3nt: TGTGCCAGCAGTGAAGCGGGTTCCATCTACGAGCAGTACTTC

j_gene: TRBJ2-1
d_gene: .
v_gene: TRBV7-3
abundance: .
CDR3aa: CASSSTVDSSYNEQFF
CDR3nt: TGTGCCAGCAGCTCCACAGTTGATAGCTCCTACAATGAGCAGTTCTTC

j_gene: TRBJ1-2
d_gene: .
v_gene: TRBV12-5
abundance: .
CDR3aa: CASGLVDGTLPYGYTF
CDR3nt: TGTGCTAGTGGTTTGGTTGACGGGACACTACCCTATGGCTACACCTTC

j_gene: TRBJ2-7
d_gene: TRBD2
v_gene: TRBV7-9
abundance: .
CDR3aa: CASSSTLAGGGNSYEQYF
CDR3nt: TGTGCCAGCAGCAGTACACTAGCGGGGGGAGGAAACTCCTACGAGCAGTACTTC

j_gene: TRBJ2-2
d_gene: TRBD2
v_gene: TRBV11-3
abundance: once
CDR3aa: CASSLEGLAGDTGELFF
CDR3nt: TGTGCCAGCAGCTTAGAAGGGCTAGCGGGGGACACCGGGGAGCTGTTTTTT

j_gene: TRBJ2-2
d_gene: .
v_gene: TRBV18
abundance: .
CDR3aa: CASSPPTRAGELFF
CDR3nt: TGTGCCAGCTCACCACCTACTCGGGCGGGGGAGCTGTTTTTT

j_gene: TRBJ1-1
d_gene: TRBD1
v_gene: TRBV6-4
abundance: .
CDR3aa: CASSDSSGTGPEAFF
CDR3nt: TGTGCCAGCAGTGACTCTTCCGGGACAGGGCCAGAAGCTTTCTTT

j_gene: TRBJ2-1
d_gene: TRBD2
v_gene: TRBV6-1
abundance: few
CDR3aa: CASSEASGGYNEQFF
CDR3nt: TGTGCCAGCAGTGAAGCTAGCGGGGGGTACAATGAGCAGTTCTTC

j_gene: TRBJ2-3
d_gene: .
v_gene: TRBV4-3
abundance: .
CDR3aa: CASSQVGDTQYF
CDR3nt: TGCGCCAGCAGCCAAGTAGGAGATACGCAGTATTTT

j_gene: TRBJ2-3
d_gene: TRBD2
v_gene: TRBV9
abundance: .
CDR3aa: CASSVESGGPTDTQYF
CDR3nt: TGTGCCAGCAGCGTAGAAAGCGGGGGCCCCACAGATACGCAGTATTTT

j_gene: TRBJ1-1
d_gene: .
v_gene: TRBV20-1
abundance: few
CDR3aa: CSASRGPEAFF
CDR3nt: TGCAGTGCTAGTCGGGGCCCTGAAGCTTTCTTT

j_gene: TRBJ1-2
d_gene: TRBD1
v_gene: TRBV5-6
abundance: .
CDR3aa: CASGSDRGYGYTF
CDR3nt: TGTGCCAGCGGCTCGGACAGGGGTTATGGCTACACCTTC

j_gene: TRBJ2-3
d_gene: .
v_gene: TRBV29-1
abundance: .
CDR3aa: CSVEGKVDPDTQYF
CDR3nt: TGCAGCGTTGAAGGGAAAGTGGACCCAGATACGCAGTATTTT

j_gene: TRBJ2-7
d_gene: TRBD2
v_gene: TRBV4-1
abundance: .
CDR3aa: CASSQGGGSYEQYF
CDR3nt: TGCGCCAGCAGCCAAGGGGGGGGTTCCTACGAGCAGTACTTC

j_gene: TRBJ2-3
d_gene: TRBD2
v_gene: TRBV4-2
abundance: once
CDR3aa: CASSQEASGGEGDTQYF
CDR3nt: TGTGCCAGCAGCCAAGAGGCTAGCGGGGGGGAGGGGGATACGCAGTATTTT

j_gene: TRBJ2-7
d_gene: .
v_gene: TRBV5-1
abundance: .
CDR3aa: CASSFDPYEQYF
CDR3nt: TGCGCCAGCAGCTTTGATCCGTACGAGCAGTACTTC

j_gene: TRBJ2-1
d_gene: TRBD2
v_gene: TRBV19
abundance: .
CDR3aa: CASSWTSGGAFYEQFF
CDR3nt: TGTGCCAGTAGTTGGACTAGCGGGGGGGCATTTTATGAGCAGTTCTTC